These 20 T cell receptor beta chains share one sample of origin, sequenced in a study of T cell responses to AZD1222 COVID-19 vaccine. Produced via immunoSEQ multiplex PCR; TCRdb's table is partial and in-frame only. This sample has more than 85,000 clones; 88% occur once, and the top ten carry around a tenth. The material sequenced was peripheral blood, taken on day 0 of AZD1222 vaccination. All receptors derive from an adult in good health.

This chain connects TRBV3-1 (or the pseudogene TRBV3-2) to TRBJ1-5, with D possibly TRBD1 on 5 matching bases. Germline-derived CDR1 and CDR2 are LGHDT and YNNKEL (reference sequence). V lost 5 bases, J lost 0 bases, and 17 bases lay in between. This CDR3 is built from 17 residues. CDR3 in DNA: TGTGCCAGCAGCGCCAGCCGGGGGGAGATTAGCAATCAGCCCCAGCATTTT. This gives the protein CASSASRGEISNQPQHF.

The V gene is TRBV30, the J gene TRBJ2-7; no reliable D call. This CDR3 is built from 13 residues. V dropped 1 base and J dropped 4 bases, with 11 bases sitting between them. Germline CDR1 reads GTSNPN; CDR2 reads SVGIG (reference sequence). CDR3 in DNA: TGTGCCTGGAGTGGCACGGTTCCTTACGAGCAGTACTTC. Translation gives CAWSGTVPYEQYF.

V is TRBV27 and J is TRBJ2-1; 9 bases agree with TRBD2. CDR3 length: 16 amino acids. CDR1 is MNHEY and CDR2 is SMNVEV in the germline V gene (reference sequence). V shed 5 bases, J shed 0 bases, and the junction held 5 bases outside the gene matches. CDR3 DNA sequence: TGTGCCAGCAGTAGGACTAGCGCGAGCTCCTACAATGAGCAGTTCTTC. Translated: CASSRTSASSYNEQFF.

This clone showed up just once. V gene TRBV5-1 combines with J gene TRBJ1-5; D is unclear. The germline V and J ends were trimmed by 2 bases and 0 bases, with 9 bases remaining between them. Germline V gene sequence: CDR1 SGHRS, CDR2 YFSETQ. The CDR3 covers 15 residues. As DNA, the CDR3 is TGCGCCAGCAGCTTCGGCAGTAATAGCAATCAGCCCCAGCATTTT. Translated: CASSFGSNSNQPQHF.

The chain has TRBV14 and TRBJ2-3, with 7 bases lining up with TRBD1. The V and J ends lost 6 bases and 3 bases, in that order; junction bases with no gene match: 6. Per germline, CDR1 SGHDN and CDR2 FVKESK. The CDR3 covers 14 residues. In DNA form, the CDR3 reads TGTGCCAGCAGGGAGCAGGGGGAAACAGATACGCAGTATTTT. It is translated as CASREQGETDTQYF.

The CDR3 region has the DNA TGTGCCAGCAGCCAAGGGCGGGGAGGTAATTCACCCCTCCACTTT. It is translated as CASSQGRGGNSPLHF. This chain uses TRBV3-1 (or the pseudogene TRBV3-2) with TRBJ1-6; D gene unclear. CDR1 LGHDT and CDR2 YNNKEL come from the germline V gene (reference sequence). V was shortened by 1 base and J by 6 bases, with 10 bases between the two germline ends. There are 15 residues in the CDR3.

The chain combines TRBV18 with TRBJ2-1, with D uncertain. Trimming removed 1 base from V and 9 bases from J, with 7 bases in between. Looked up from germline, CDR1 is KGHSH and CDR2 is LQKENI. CDR3 length equals 12 residues. The CDR3: CASSPQGSEQFF. CDR3 in DNA: TGTGCCAGCTCACCACAGGGTTCTGAGCAGTTCTTC.

The V gene is TRBV27, the J gene TRBJ2-5; D ambiguous. Germline lookup yields CDR1 MNHEY and CDR2 SMNVEV (reference sequence). This CDR3 has 17 amino acids. Trimming shortened V by 3 bases and J by 0 bases, and 17 bases separated the two germline ends. The CDR3 DNA is TGTGCCAGCAGTTTTCGTTCGACCCTGACACACCAAGAGACCCAGTACTTC. Its translation is CASSFRSTLTHQETQYF.

This clone was observed once. The chain uses TRBV6-5 and TRBJ2-1, with D possibly being TRBD2 (7 bases). Trimming removed 4 bases at V and 12 bases at J, with 19 bases between. This CDR3 comprises 14 residues. Per germline, CDR1 MNHEY and CDR2 SVGAGI. The CDR3 here is CASSWGRKGEGQFF. CDR3 in DNA: TGTGCCAGCAGTTGGGGGAGGAAGGGGGAGGGGCAGTTCTTC.

The V and J genes are TRBV10-3 and TRBJ1-1, with D uncertain. This CDR3 contains 12 residues. Trimming stripped 6 bases from V and 9 bases from J, with 14 bases between. Germline V CDR1 and CDR2: ENHRY, SYGVKD. CDR3 loop: CAISDSDGKAFF. In DNA form, the CDR3 reads TGTGCCATCAGCGACTCCGACGGGAAAGCTTTCTTT.

There are a few counts of this clone. The gene calls are TRBV24-1 and TRBJ1-5; 8 nucleotides match TRBD1. Germline V gene sequence: CDR1 KGHDR, CDR2 SFDVKD. This CDR3 has 15 residues. V shed 5 bases and J 3 bases; nucleotides not matched to a gene: 5. The CDR3 region is CATSGDRGYNQPQHF. The CDR3 coding sequence is TGTGCCACCAGTGGTGACAGGGGTTACAATCAGCCCCAGCATTTT.

The rearrangement links TRBV6-5 to TRBJ2-7; D not certain. CDR3 length equals 12 residues. CDR1 and CDR2 from the germline V gene are MNHEY and SVGAGI. V lost 8 bases and J lost 0, with 8 bases in between. The DNA for the CDR3 is TGTGCCAGCGAAGAGGCCTCCTACGAGCAGTACTTC. Translation: CASEEASYEQYF.

J is TRBJ1-1 and V is TRBV28; no clear D. Trimming cost V 2 bases and J 10 bases, with 14 bases left between them. Germline lookup yields CDR1 MDHEN and CDR2 SYDVKM. This CDR3 region has 13 residues. CDR3 protein: CASSLLGAAGAFF. CDR3 sequence (DNA): TGTGCCAGCAGTTTACTCGGCGCGGCGGGAGCTTTCTTT.

V and J are TRBV14 and TRBJ2-2; tentative D call: TRBD1 (6 bases). Germline lookup yields CDR1 SGHDN and CDR2 FVKESK. The CDR3 runs 14 residues. The germline V and J ends were trimmed by 4 bases and 5 bases, with 11 bases remaining between them. The CDR3 sequence: CASSRGTPTGELFF. The DNA of the CDR3 is TGTGCCAGCAGCCGGGGGACACCGACCGGGGAGCTGTTTTTT.

The J gene is TRBJ1-4, the V gene TRBV28, with D possibly being TRBD1 (5 bases). The CDR3 has 14 amino acids. From germline, CDR1 is MDHEN and CDR2 SYDVKM. V dropped 1 base and J dropped 11 bases, with 14 bases sitting between them. The CDR3 nucleotides are TGTGCCAGCAGTTTATTACGGGAGCGGGGCAAACTGTTTTTT. Its translation: CASSLLRERGKLFF.

The CDR3 region is CASSLLQGREGEQYF. Written as DNA, the CDR3 is TGCGCCAGCAGCTTGCTTCAGGGACGAGAGGGCGAGCAGTACTTC. This chain uses TRBV5-1 with TRBJ2-7; tentatively, D is TRBD1 or TRBD2 (5 bases each). V was shortened by 1 base and J by 6 bases, with 17 bases between the two germline ends. This CDR3 region has 15 residues. Germline CDR1 and CDR2: SGHRS and YFSETQ.

V is TRBV9 and J is TRBJ2-7; 7 positions agree with TRBD1. This CDR3 contains 15 residues. The germline CDR1 and CDR2 sequences are SGDLS and YYNGEE. Trimming at V came to 0 bases and at J to 7 bases, leaving 10 bases not matched to a gene. CDR3 in amino acids: CASSVGGRGSEEQYF. The CDR3 DNA follows: TGTGCCAGCAGCGTAGGCGGCAGGGGGTCTGAGGAGCAGTACTTC.

The rearrangement uses TRBV5-8 and TRBJ1-1; D remains ambiguous. The CDR3 runs 15 residues. Germline V gene sequence: CDR1 SGHTS, CDR2 YDEGEE. The V end was cut by 4 bases, the J end by 0 bases, with 13 bases between. The CDR3 loop is CASSPDLGMNTEAFF. CDR3 nucleotide sequence: TGTGCCAGCAGCCCGGATCTGGGAATGAACACTGAAGCTTTCTTT. The variable domain in full, completed from reference TRBV5-8 and TRBJ1-1, reads EAGVTQSPTHLIKTRGQQATLRCSPISGHTSVYWYQQALGLGLQFLLWYDEGEERNRGNFPPRFSGRQFPNYSSELNVNALELEDSALYLCASSPDLGMNTEAFFGQGTRLTVV.

The chain uses TRBV19 and TRBJ2-3; a possible D gene is TRBD2 (5 bases). The germline gives CDR1 LNHDA, CDR2 SQIVND (reference sequence). V was cut by 3 bases and J by 6 bases, with 16 bases left in between. The CDR3 is made up of 15 amino acids. CDR3 in amino acids: CASSIGVADGDTQYF. The CDR3, as DNA: TGTGCCAGTAGTATCGGGGTAGCTGACGGGGATACGCAGTATTTT.

This chain uses TRBV7-8 with TRBJ2-7; perhaps TRBD2 as D (6 bases). The length of the CDR3 is 16 residues. CDR1 and CDR2 (germline): SGHVS, FQNEAQ. V was pared by 3 bases and J by 4 bases, with 19 bases between. The CDR3 region is CASSFSLDGSPYEQYF. DNA of the CDR3: TGTGCCAGCAGCTTTAGTCTGGACGGGAGCCCTTACGAGCAGTACTTC. Combining the CDR3 with reference TRBV7-8 and TRBJ2-7 gives the whole variable domain GAGVSQSPRYKVAKRGQDVALRCDPISGHVSLFWYQQALGQGPEFLTYFQNEAQLDKSGLPSDRFFAERPEGSVSTLKIQRTQQEDSAVYLCASSFSLDGSPYEQYFGPGTRLTVT.